This record covers a single TCR beta chain. This record belongs to a study of blood T cell repertoires in COVID-19. Study-wide background: Samples of COVID-19 (acute and convalescent) were obtained from the United States, Italy and Spain. T cells, B-cell-depleted T cells, or PBMCs supplied cDNA or gDNA.

The ends were cut back, 6 bases at V and 6 bases at J, with 11 bases in the middle. The length of the CDR3 is 11 residues. The germline gives CDR1 SQVTM, CDR2 ANQGSEA. TCRdb's table, derived via immunoSEQ multiplex PCR, lists solely in-frame clones and lacks some. The data contain some 28,000 clones, around 92% of them singletons. This receptor was taken from a human donor in a cohort sampled during active COVID-19. Sequenced material: peripheral blood. The chain uses TRBV29-1 and TRBJ1-2; TRBD1 is a possible D gene (6 bases). The CDR3, as DNA: TGCAGCGTCGCAGGGGTGGATGGCTACACCTTC. Protein: CSVAGVDGYTF. The full variable domain, with the rest looked up from reference TRBV29-1 and TRBJ1-2, is SAVISQKPSRDICQRGTSLTIQCQVDSQVTMMFWYRQQPGQSLTLIATANQGSEATYESGFVIDKFPISRPNLTFSTLTVSNMSPEDSSIYLCSVAGVDGYTFGSGTRLTVV.